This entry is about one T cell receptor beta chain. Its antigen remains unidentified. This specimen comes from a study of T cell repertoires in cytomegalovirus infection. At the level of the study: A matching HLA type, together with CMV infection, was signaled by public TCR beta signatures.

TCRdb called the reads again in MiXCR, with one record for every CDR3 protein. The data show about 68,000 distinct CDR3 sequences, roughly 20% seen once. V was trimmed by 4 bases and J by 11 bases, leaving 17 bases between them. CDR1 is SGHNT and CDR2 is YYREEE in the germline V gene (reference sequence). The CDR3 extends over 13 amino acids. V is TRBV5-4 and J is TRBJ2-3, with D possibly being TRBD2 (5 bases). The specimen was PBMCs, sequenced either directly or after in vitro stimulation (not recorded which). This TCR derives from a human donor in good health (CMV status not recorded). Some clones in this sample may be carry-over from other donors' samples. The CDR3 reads CASSLPVGVGQYF. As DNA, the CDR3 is TGTGCCAGCAGCCTCCCAGTGGGAGTAGGGCAGTATTTT.